The 24 T cell receptor beta chains given below trace back to one sample, sequenced in a study of cytomegalovirus exposure and HLA in healthy donors. The PCR had 60 Vbeta and 13 Jbeta primers. TCRdb keeps only in-frame clones here, not all; method: immunoSEQ multiplex PCR. The sample gives about 140,000 clones, around 79% of which show up once; more than 3% is in the top ten. Sequenced: PBMCs. The receptors were gathered from a female donor in good health and CMV-seronegative.

The chain has TRBV5-4 and TRBJ2-3, with a tentative D call TRBD1 (6 bases). Trimming shortened V by 0 bases and J by 0 bases, and 11 bases separated the two germline ends. The CDR3 contains 16 residues. The germline V gene encodes CDR1 SGHNT and CDR2 YYREEE (reference sequence). The CDR3 coding sequence is TGTGCCAGCAGCTTGGGTCTCGGACAGAGCACAGATACGCAGTATTTT. It is translated as CASSLGLGQSTDTQYF.

The rearrangement links TRBV11-3 to TRBJ1-1; 7 bases map to TRBD1. The CDR3 is 14 residues long. Germline lookup yields CDR1 SGHNT and CDR2 YENEEA. J was trimmed by 7 bases and V by 5 bases; bases with no gene match: 10. The CDR3 DNA sequence: TGTGCCAGCAGCCCCATCGACAGGGAAGATGAAGCTTTCTTT. It translates to CASSPIDREDEAFF.

The V gene is TRBV29-1, the J gene TRBJ2-3; D ambiguous. The germline gives CDR1 SQVTM, CDR2 ANQGSEA. Trimming took 5 bases from V and 2 from J, leaving 20 bases between them. The CDR3 extends over 16 amino acids. The CDR3 spells CSVSAVSPRYTDTQYF. Written as DNA, the CDR3 is TGCAGCGTTTCCGCCGTCTCACCGAGATACACAGATACGCAGTATTTT.

The chain links TRBV28 to TRBJ1-4; TRBD1 might be the D (6 bases). Germline values: CDR1 MDHEN, CDR2 SYDVKM. There are 14 residues in the CDR3. The V end was cut by 6 bases, the J end by 5 bases, with 13 bases between. The CDR3 sequence: CASRPGTQNEKLFF. DNA for the CDR3: TGTGCCAGCAGACCGGGGACACAGAATGAAAAACTGTTTTTT.

V is TRBV30 and J is TRBJ2-7; a possible D gene is TRBD2 (5 bases). Trimming took off 7 bases at V and 4 bases at J, with 20 bases between the two ends. The germline gives CDR1 GTSNPN, CDR2 SVGIG (reference sequence). CDR3 length: 14 residues. The CDR3 DNA is TGTGCCTCCAACGGAGGACGGCCCGGATACGAGCAGTACTTC. It codes for CASNGGRPGYEQYF.

V and J are TRBV21-1 and TRBJ1-5. TRBV21-1 is a recognized pseudogene. CDR3 length: 15 amino acids. CDR3 bases: TGTGCCAGCAGCAAACATTGCAGCGGCAATCAGCCCCAGCATTTT. Residues: CASSKHCSGNQPQHF.

The rearrangement joins TRBV7-8 to TRBJ2-6; perhaps TRBD1 as D (5 bases). Germline assignment: CDR1 SGHVS and CDR2 FQNEAQ. The CDR3 has 15 amino acids. Trimming left V 0 bases short and J 2 bases short, with 5 bases between. CDR3 coding DNA: TGTGCCAGCAGCTTAGCGACAGCTGGGGCCAACGTCCTGACTTTC. Its translation is CASSLATAGANVLTF.

The CDR3 bases are TGTGCCAGCAGACGGGATAACAGGGGCATATATGGCTACACCTTC. As protein: CASRRDNRGIYGYTF. The chain uses TRBV6-5 and TRBJ1-2, with 7 positions matching TRBD1. CDR3 length equals 15 residues. The V gene end was trimmed by 6 bases and the J gene end by 5 bases; junction bases not matched to a gene: 12. Germline V gene data show CDR1 as MNHEY and CDR2 as SVGAGI.

This clone was detected once. The chain links TRBV19 to TRBJ1-5; D remains ambiguous. Deletions cut 5 bases from V and 5 bases from J, with 10 bases between. Per the germline V gene, CDR1 is LNHDA and CDR2 is SQIVND (reference sequence). This CDR3 has 13 amino acids. The chain's CDR3 is CASSFQRDQPQHF. The CDR3 DNA reads TGTGCCAGTAGTTTCCAACGGGATCAGCCCCAGCATTTT.

This chain uses TRBV5-1 with TRBJ2-7; TRBD2 aligns across 12 bases. The J segment lost 2 bases and the V segment lost 0 bases, leaving 0 bases of the junction unmatched. Germline lookup yields CDR1 SGHRS and CDR2 YFSETQ. The CDR3 spans 15 residues. Written as DNA, the CDR3 is TGCGCCAGCAGCTTGGCTAGCGGGGGGGCCTACGAGCAGTACTTC. Protein product: CASSLASGGAYEQYF.

The gene calls are TRBV5-1 and TRBJ2-7; maybe TRBD2 (6 bases). Germline V gene lookup returns CDR1 SGHRS and CDR2 YFSETQ. Trimming took 0 bases from V and 3 from J, leaving 16 bases between them. The CDR3 consists of 16 residues. The CDR3, as DNA: TGCGCCAGCAGCTTGGTGGGAGGAGGCCCGAGCTACGAGCAGTACTTC. Protein product: CASSLVGGGPSYEQYF.

The V gene is TRBV9, the J gene TRBJ2-3; 8 bases are a match to TRBD1. The length of the CDR3 is 12 residues. With V trimmed by 1 base and J by 9 bases, 1 base remained unmatched. From germline, CDR1 is SGDLS and CDR2 YYNGEE. The CDR3 loop is CASSVQGATQYF. CDR3 DNA: TGTGCCAGCAGCGTACAGGGGGCCACGCAGTATTTT.

The chain links TRBV9 to TRBJ1-4; 10 bases match TRBD1. V shed 4 bases and J 7 bases; nucleotides not matched to a gene: 16. Germline assignment: CDR1 SGDLS and CDR2 YYNGEE. The CDR3 consists of 18 residues. The CDR3: CASSPSLGTGEMSEKLFF. The CDR3 DNA follows: TGTGCCAGCAGCCCATCCCTCGGGACAGGGGAGATGAGTGAAAAACTGTTTTTT.

The V call is TRBV19, the J call TRBJ1-2; TRBD1 matches at 12 bases. Germline CDR1 LNHDA, CDR2 SQIVND (reference sequence). The V and J ends lost 6 bases and 13 bases, in that order; junction bases with no gene match: 12. CDR3 length equals 14 residues. The CDR3 sequence: CASSQTRDRGPFTF. In DNA form, the CDR3 reads TGTGCCAGTAGCCAAACCCGGGACAGGGGGCCTTTCACCTTC.

The V call is TRBV18, the J call TRBJ1-1; D is undetermined. There are 13 residues in the CDR3. The germline CDR1 and CDR2 sequences are KGHSH and LQKENI. Trimming took off 6 bases at V and 1 base at J, with 9 bases between the two ends. In nucleotides, the CDR3 is TGTGCCAGCTCCCTTACATGGAACACTGAAGCTTTCTTT. Translated: CASSLTWNTEAFF.

V gene TRBV10-3 combines with J gene TRBJ2-6; the match to TRBD1 covers 7 bases. Losses at the gene ends were 9 bases for V and 0 bases for J; bases not matched to a gene: 14. The germline CDR1 and CDR2 sequences are ENHRY and SYGVKD. The CDR3 contains 18 residues. The CDR3 nucleotides read TGTGCCATGTCTTTCCCGGGGACAGCAAGCTCTGGGGCCAACGTCCTGACTTTC. Translation gives CAMSFPGTASSGANVLTF.

The chain is built from TRBV29-1 and TRBJ2-7; 9 bases agree with TRBD1. V was pared by 7 bases and J by 6 bases, with 10 bases of the junction left unmatched. The length of the CDR3 is 13 residues. Looked up from germline, CDR1 is SQVTM and CDR2 is ANQGSEA. CDR3 in DNA: TGCAGCGGGTCGGGACAGGGCGGGTCCGAGCAGTACTTC. Amino acid sequence: CSGSGQGGSEQYF.

The chain combines TRBV29-1 with TRBJ2-1; 7 nucleotides line up with TRBD2. The CDR3 sequence is 13 residues long. Germline CDR1 and CDR2: SQVTM and ANQGSEA. The J segment lost 8 bases and the V segment lost 8 bases, leaving 12 bases of the junction unmatched. The DNA for the CDR3 is TGCAGCCCGCGACTAGCAGGGACCGATGAGCAGTTCTTC. Amino acids: CSPRLAGTDEQFF.

This rearrangement joins TRBV5-6 to TRBJ2-2, with a tentative D call TRBD2 (5 bases). The CDR3 length is 15 residues. Trimming removed 4 bases at V and 7 bases at J, with 17 bases between. Germline V gene lookup returns CDR1 SGHDT and CDR2 YYEEEE. The CDR3 nucleotides read TGTGCCAGCAGCGGTCTGGGCGGGCGGGTCGGGGAGCTGTTTTTT. Its translation: CASSGLGGRVGELFF. Combining the CDR3 with reference TRBV5-6 and TRBJ2-2 gives the whole variable domain DAGVTQSPTHLIKTRGQQVTLRCSPKSGHDTVSWYQQALGQGPQFIFQYYEEEERQRGNFPDRFSGHQFPNYSSELNVNALLLGDSALYLCASSGLGGRVGELFFGEGSRLTVL.

The gene calls are TRBV28 and TRBJ1-4; 7 positions match TRBD1. V shed 1 base and J 3 bases; nucleotides not matched to a gene: 2. This CDR3 is 15 amino acids long. Germline CDR1 reads MDHEN; CDR2 reads SYDVKM. The CDR3 loop is CASSLYRGANEKLFF. The DNA for the CDR3 is TGTGCCAGCAGTTTATACAGGGGAGCTAATGAAAAACTGTTTTTT.

In its sample, this clone was seen a few times. The rearrangement uses TRBV6-4 and TRBJ1-3; 8 positions match TRBD1. The CDR3 has 18 amino acids. Trimming cost V 2 bases and J 0 bases; bases outside gene matches: 9. CDR1 is MRHNA, CDR2 SNTAGT, per germline. CDR3: CASSDRWDRRTSGNTIYF. DNA of the CDR3: TGTGCCAGCAGTGACCGCTGGGACAGGCGAACCTCTGGAAACACCATATATTTT.

The chain recombines TRBV2 with TRBJ2-1, with D maybe TRBD1 (6 bases). Germline V CDR1 and CDR2: SNHLY, FYNNEI. The V end was cut by 5 bases, the J end by 4 bases, with 6 bases between. The length of the CDR3 is 12 residues. This CDR3 reads CASSTGYNEQFF. The CDR3 region has the DNA TGTGCCAGCAGTACAGGGTACAATGAGCAGTTCTTC.

The chain links TRBV4-3 to TRBJ2-3; D unclear. V dropped 0 bases and J dropped 11 bases, with 12 bases sitting between them. The V gene's germline CDR1 is LGHNA and CDR2 YSLEER. This CDR3 has 13 residues. CDR3 amino acids: CASSQDYPRMQYF. CDR3 bases: TGCGCCAGCAGCCAAGATTACCCGAGGATGCAGTATTTT.

The V call is TRBV2, the J call TRBJ2-5; 8 positions agree with TRBD2. Germline V gene data show CDR1 as SNHLY and CDR2 as FYNNEI. Germline trimming cut 1 base from V and 5 bases from J; bases unmatched to any gene: 9. The CDR3 extends over 16 amino acids. CDR3 sequence (DNA): TGTGCCAGCAGTGAAGGCTTTGCGGGGGGCGTCGAGACCCAGTACTTC. It yields the protein CASSEGFAGGVETQYF. Full variable domain (remainder filled in from reference TRBV2 and TRBJ2-5): EPEVTQTPSHQVTQMGQEVILRCVPISNHLYFYWYRQILGQKVEFLVSFYNNEISEKSEIFDDQFSVERPDGSNFTLKIRSTKLEDSAMYFCASSEGFAGGVETQYFGPGTRLLVL.